A selection of T cell receptor beta chains follows, all from one sample in a study of shared clonotypes between healthy human individuals. The repertoire was sequenced with immunoSEQ multiplex PCR; TCRdb's copy has only in-frame clones and lacks some. The profile shows 2 million to 3 million clones, 80% to 95% of them singletons. Specimen: naive CD4+ T cells from PBMCs. These receptors originate from a man in his late teens or twenties in good health. Some clones in this sample may be carry-over from other donors' samples. Both conserved end residues are part of each CDR3. Fields, in order: J gene, D gene, V gene, clone size, CDR3 DNA, CDR3 protein. A D gene is named only where the DNA matches it firmly. Clone sizes are given selectively: once, few, many, or a class where the clone is expanded.

>TRBJ2-2|.|TRBV7-2|.
TGTGCCAGCAGCCTGCAGGGACACCCCGAGAACACCGGGGAGCTGTTTTTT
CASSLQGHPENTGELFF
>TRBJ2-1|TRBD2|TRBV4-1|.
TGCGCCAGCAGCCAAGTCCTCTTTAGCGGGAGATCCAATGAGCAGTTCTTC
CASSQVLFSGRSNEQFF
>TRBJ1-2|TRBD1|TRBV14|.
TGTGCCAGCAGCCAAGAACAGGGGGCCTATGACTACACCTTC
CASSQEQGAYDYTF
>TRBJ1-1|.|TRBV6-1|.
TGTGCCAGCAGTGAACGACGCGATAACACTGAAGCTTTCTTT
CASSERRDNTEAFF
>TRBJ1-5|.|TRBV10-3|few
TGTGCCATCAGTGAGTCAGAGGAGCAGCCCCAGCATTTT
CAISESEEQPQHF
>TRBJ2-7|TRBD1|TRBV30|.
TGTGCCTGGAGTCAGGGGGACGGGCAAAGAGAAGACTTC
CAWSQGDGQREDF
>TRBJ2-3|TRBD2|TRBV10-3|.
TGTGCCATCAGTCCAGCGGGAGAGCGTTCGGCCACAGATACGCAGTATTTT
CAISPAGERSATDTQYF
>TRBJ1-5|TRBD1|TRBV2|few
TGTGCCAGCGGGACAGCCATACAGCCCCAGCATTTT
CASGTAIQPQHF
>TRBJ1-4|TRBD1|TRBV28|.
TGTGCCAGCAGCCGGACAGGGGGTGACGAAAAACTGTTTTTT
CASSRTGGDEKLFF
>TRBJ1-1|.|TRBV19|.
TGTGCCAGCCGCGGGCACCAGAACACTGAAGCTTTCTTT
CASRGHQNTEAFF
>TRBJ2-7|.|TRBV29-1|.
TGCAGCGTTGACAGGGGCATGGACGAGCAGTACTTC
CSVDRGMDEQYF
>TRBJ1-1|.|TRBV2|.
TGTGCCAGCAGCCCCCGATTGCGGGGGGCAACTGAAGCTTTCTTT
CASSPRLRGATEAFF
>TRBJ2-7|TRBD2|TRBV7-8|.
TGTGCCAGCAGCTTAAGGGCCCGGGGTAGCGGGAACTCCTACGAGCAGTACTTC
CASSLRARGSGNSYEQYF
>TRBJ2-1|.|TRBV9|.
TGTGCCAGCAGCGCGACAGCGACCTCCTACAATGAGCAGTTCTTC
CASSATATSYNEQFF
>TRBJ2-7|TRBD1|TRBV19|.
TGTGCCAGTAGCCAAGACAGGGGATACTCCTACGAGCAGTACTTC
CASSQDRGYSYEQYF
>TRBJ1-5|TRBD1|TRBV4-1|.
TGCGCCAGCAGCCAAGCAGGGGGGGGTCAGCCCCAGCATTTT
CASSQAGGGQPQHF
>TRBJ2-1|TRBD2|TRBV9|.
TGTGCCAGCAGCGTCACTAGCGGGAGGACCAATGAGCAGTTCTTC
CASSVTSGRTNEQFF
>TRBJ1-2|TRBD1|TRBV6-5|.
TGTGCCAGCAGGGAGACAGGGAGGAAGGATGGCTACACCTTC
CASRETGRKDGYTF
>TRBJ2-1|.|TRBV5-1|.
TGCGCCAGCAGTGGGACCCGGGGAGGCGATGAGCAGTTCTTC
CASSGTRGGDEQFF
>TRBJ2-3|.|TRBV7-2|.
TGTGCCAGCAGCTTAGTCAGAGATACGCAGTATTTT
CASSLVRDTQYF
>TRBJ1-2|.|TRBV16|few
TGTGCCAGCAGCCAATACGAGTATGGCTACACCTTC
CASSQYEYGYTF
>TRBJ1-3|.|TRBV5-1|.
TGCGCCAGCAGCTTATGGGGCTCTGGAAACACCATATATTTT
CASSLWGSGNTIYF
>TRBJ2-2|TRBD2|TRBV28|once
TGTGCCAGCAGTTCGACGCCGGGACTAGCGGTAACCGGGGAGCTGTTTTTT
CASSSTPGLAVTGELFF
>TRBJ2-7|.|TRBV7-9|.
TGTGCCAGCAGCCCCGAATATTCCTTTCCCTACGAGCAGTACTTC
CASSPEYSFPYEQYF
>TRBJ2-3|TRBD1|TRBV7-2|.
TGTGCCAGCAGCTTGCTGGGACAGGGTGCAGATACGCAGTATTTT
CASSLLGQGADTQYF
>TRBJ1-2|.|TRBV25-1|.
TGTGCCAGCAGTCAGGGGCAGGGCTATGGCTACACCTTC
CASSQGQGYGYTF
>TRBJ2-5|TRBD2|TRBV5-5|.
TGTGCCAGCAGCAACGGAGGGGTCGCGGGAGGGCCTTGGGAGACCCAGTACTTC
CASSNGGVAGGPWETQYF
>TRBJ2-1|TRBD2|TRBV7-2|once
TGTGCCAGCAGCCGGACTAGCGGAAACAACCACAATGAGCAGTTCTTC
CASSRTSGNNHNEQFF
>TRBJ2-3|.|TRBV9|.
TGTGCCAGCAGCGTAACTGGAGTTGGCACAGATACGCAGTATTTT
CASSVTGVGTDTQYF
>TRBJ2-1|TRBD2|TRBV18|.
TGTGCCAGCTCACTCCCTAGCGGGAGGGACTACAATGAGCAGTTCTTC
CASSLPSGRDYNEQFF
>TRBJ2-3|.|TRBV7-6|.
TGTGCCAGCAGGCGGGATAGCACAGATACGCAGTATTTT
CASRRDSTDTQYF
>TRBJ2-5|.|TRBV2|.
TGTGCCAGCAGTTACACCTCCCTCCAAGAGACCCAGTACTTC
CASSYTSLQETQYF
>TRBJ2-1|.|TRBV11-2|.
TGTGCCAGCAGCTTCGGGACTTCCACGGCACTTTACAATGAGCAGTTCTTC
CASSFGTSTALYNEQFF
>TRBJ1-2|TRBD1|TRBV6-5|once
TGTGCCAGCAGTAAGGGGGCACACTATGGCTACACCTTC
CASSKGAHYGYTF
>TRBJ1-3|TRBD1|TRBV18|.
TGTGCCAGCTCGCTTGCCGGGACAGGGACTGGAAACACCATATATTTT
CASSLAGTGTGNTIYF
>TRBJ1-5|.|TRBV28|.
TGTGCCAGCAGTTGGCGGGTGGTAGGTCAGCCCCAGCATTTT
CASSWRVVGQPQHF
>TRBJ2-7|.|TRBV28|.
TGTGCCAGCAGTCCCCCCTCCGGGGCCTACGAGCAGTACTTC
CASSPPSGAYEQYF
>TRBJ1-4|TRBD1|TRBV28|once
TGTGCCAGCAGTCTTACAGGGGCCTCGACTAATGAAAAACTGTTTTTT
CASSLTGASTNEKLFF
>TRBJ1-1|.|TRBV28|.
TGTGCCAGCAACCCTAAAAGGGGCTTTCGGGGCACTGAAGCTTTCTTT
CASNPKRGFRGTEAFF
>TRBJ2-5|.|TRBV5-1|.
TGCGCCAGCAGCTTGGATGGAACTACGGGGGCAAAAGGGACCCAGTACTTC
CASSLDGTTGAKGTQYF
>TRBJ1-5|.|TRBV27|once
TGTGCCAGCAGCCTTGGGGGGAGGCCCCCCAATCAGCCCCAGCATTTT
CASSLGGRPPNQPQHF
>TRBJ2-2|TRBD2|TRBV28|.
TGTGCCAGCAGTTCCCGGGACTACTACACCGGGGAGCTGTTTTTT
CASSSRDYYTGELFF
>TRBJ2-1|.|TRBV7-9|.
TGTGCCAGCAGCTTAGGCGACAGATACAATGAGCAGTTCTTC
CASSLGDRYNEQFF
>TRBJ2-7|.|TRBV7-3|.
TGTGCCAGCAGCTTAGGGCTGTCCGAGCAGTACTTC
CASSLGLSEQYF
>TRBJ2-1|TRBD2|TRBV27|.
TGTGCCAGCAGTCCACTAGCGGGAGGGCTGAATGAGCAGTTCTTC
CASSPLAGGLNEQFF
>TRBJ2-7|.|TRBV28|.
TGTGCCAGCAGTTTAAGTCAGGTGGCCTACGAGCAGTACTTC
CASSLSQVAYEQYF
>TRBJ2-2|.|TRBV2|.
TGTGCCAGCAGCGCCACGGGAAGGCGAAACACCGGGGAGCTGTTTTTT
CASSATGRRNTGELFF
>TRBJ1-1|.|TRBV4-3|.
TGCGCCTTTCTCCGGGCCCTTGAAGCTTTCTTT
CAFLRALEAFF
>TRBJ1-1|TRBD1|TRBV7-9|.
TGTGCCAGCAGTACGGACAGGGAGGGGAACACTGAAGCTTTCTTT
CASSTDREGNTEAFF
>TRBJ2-7|.|TRBV5-5|.
TGTGCCAGCAGCTTGCTGGGGTACGAGCAGTACTTC
CASSLLGYEQYF
>TRBJ2-7|.|TRBV5-1|.
TGCGCCAGCAGCTTGGGAGGGGGGGCAGGGGGCCAGAGTAGGTACTTC
CASSLGGGAGGQSRYF
>TRBJ2-1|TRBD1|TRBV6-1|.
TGTGCCAGCAGTGAAGGGACAGGGGGGGATGAGCAGTTCTTC
CASSEGTGGDEQFF
>TRBJ2-3|TRBD1|TRBV19|.
TGTGCCAGTAGTAACGCACCGGGACAGACAGCAACAGATACGCAGTATTTT
CASSNAPGQTATDTQYF
>TRBJ2-7|.|TRBV20-1|.
TGCAGTGCTAGTGCGGCCGAGCAGTACTTC
CSASAAEQYF
>TRBJ1-5|TRBD1|TRBV28|.
TGTGCCAGCAGTTCCCCGGGGACAGGGGGGCAGCCCCAGCATTTT
CASSSPGTGGQPQHF
>TRBJ1-1|.|TRBV11-3|.
TGTGCCAGCAGCCGGGGGGAGACTGAAGCTTTCTTT
CASSRGETEAFF
>TRBJ2-7|TRBD2|TRBV30|.
TGTGCCTGGAATTCGGCTAGCGGGATGACCGAGCAGTACTTC
CAWNSASGMTEQYF